This paragraph covers one T cell receptor (beta chain) sequence. Antigen unknown. Amplification of TCR beta CDR3 regions used RNA as the template. A set of HTBI primers served as the primers for a first-round RT-PCR of the TCR CDR3. MiXCR was run by TCRdb on the multiplex PCR reads, yielding one entry per CDR3 protein. The table records hundreds of thousands of distinct CDR3 sequences, more than 11% of them present only once. The CDR3 runs 14 residues. V lost 6 bases and J 3 bases, leaving 11 bases between the germline ends. The germline V gene encodes CDR1 WSHSY and CDR2 SAAADI. This entry is derived from a study of T cells in Graves' hyperthyroidism and ophthalmopathy. General observations from the study: Most thyroid clonotypes with frequency above 0.001 were detected in blood.

A sample of blood taken at first hyperthyroidism diagnosis preceded any ophthalmopathy symptoms. Sequencing was performed on blood. The chain has TRBV10-2 and TRBJ1-4; D remains ambiguous. The TCR comes from a woman in her 30s with Graves' hyperthyroidism that later progressed to Graves' ophthalmopathy. CDR3 residues: CASRTGLANEKLFF. As DNA, the CDR3 is TGCGCCAGCAGGACGGGATTGGCTAATGAAAAACTGTTTTTT.